This T cell receptor (beta chain) was identified during a study of blood T cell repertoires in COVID-19. This CDR3 region has 12 residues. The V gene's germline CDR1 is MNHNS and CDR2 SASEGT. V gave up 1 base and J gave up 10 bases, with 10 bases separating them. Cohort 3 recovered donors had two negative PCRs, clearance, or symptom resolution. Profiling relied on immunoSEQ multiplex PCR, and the TCRdb table lists in-frame clones only, not all of them. This table holds under 300,000 clones, under 90% found once. The receptor's source is a woman aged 60-75 years who had recovered from COVID-19. What was sequenced was PBMCs or T cells enriched from blood (not recorded which). The chain is built from TRBV6-1 and TRBJ1-1; tentatively, D is TRBD1 (5 bases). Written as DNA, the CDR3 is TGTGCCAGCAGTGAAGGTAGGGGTTCAGCTTTCTTT. Translated, it gives CASSEGRGSAFF.